This T cell receptor beta chain was identified during a study of T-cell memory formation after mild COVID-19. At the level of the study: Clustering of TCRs was largely donor specific.

About this clonotype itself: Its antigen is still unknown.

Germline V gene lookup returns CDR1 SQVTM and CDR2 ANQGSEA. This CDR3 spans 14 amino acids. TCRdb re-derived calls from the 5' RACE reads in MiXCR, one entry per CDR3 protein. The sample contains 90,000 to 120,000 distinct CDR3 sequences, approximately 14% of which appear only once. Study-level results: Clones contracting over day 15 to 85 were CD4/CD8 balanced, with later expanders leaning CD4+. CD4+ contracting clones were found mainly in CM and EM, and CD8+ ones in EMRA.

J is TRBJ1-2 and V is TRBV29-1; the D gene is possibly TRBD1 (6 bases). The TCR sequence derives from a man aged 18 to 29 who had mild COVID-19 (a few samples of this study predate the infection). Cell type and time point are not known. The sample taken for sequencing was PBMCs or a T cell subset sorted from them (not recorded which). The CDR3 nucleotides read TGCAGAGTTAACGAACCCGGGACAAACTATGGCTACACCTTC. Translation: CRVNEPGTNYGYTF.